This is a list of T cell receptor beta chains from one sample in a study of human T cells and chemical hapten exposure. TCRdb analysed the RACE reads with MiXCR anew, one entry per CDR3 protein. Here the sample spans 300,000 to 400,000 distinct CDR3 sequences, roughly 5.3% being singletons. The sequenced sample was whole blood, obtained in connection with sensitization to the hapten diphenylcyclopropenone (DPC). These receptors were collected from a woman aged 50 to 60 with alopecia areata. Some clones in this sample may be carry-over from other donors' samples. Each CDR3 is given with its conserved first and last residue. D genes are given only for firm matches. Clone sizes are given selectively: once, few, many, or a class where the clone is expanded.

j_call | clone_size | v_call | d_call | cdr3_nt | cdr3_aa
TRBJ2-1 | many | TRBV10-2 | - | TGCGCCAGCAGTGGATGGCAAAACAATGAGCAGTTCTTC | CASSGWQNNEQFF
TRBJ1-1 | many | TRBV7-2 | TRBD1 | TGTGCCAGCAGCTTACGACAGGGCCGGGGTGAAGCTTTCTTT | CASSLRQGRGEAFF
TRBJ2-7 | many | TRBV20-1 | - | TGCAGTGCTAGAGCCCCGGACGGGTACGAGCAGTACTTC | CSARAPDGYEQYF
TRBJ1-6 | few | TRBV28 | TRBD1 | TGTGCCAGCAGTTGGACAGGTCAAGATTCACCCCTCCACTTT | CASSWTGQDSPLHF
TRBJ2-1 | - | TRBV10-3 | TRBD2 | TGTGCCATCAAGGCGGGAGGGAATGAGCAGTTCTTC | CAIKAGGNEQFF
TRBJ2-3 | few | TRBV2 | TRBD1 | TGTGCCAGCAGTTCCGGACAGGGTCAGTCGAACGCGCAGTATTTT | CASSSGQGQSNAQYF
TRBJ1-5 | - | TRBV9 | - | TGTGCCAGCAGCGTAGATACCGACGGCAATCAGCCCCAGCATTTT | CASSVDTDGNQPQHF
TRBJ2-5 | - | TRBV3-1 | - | TGTGCCAGCAGCCAAGGTCAGGAGGCGCGCGTGACCCAGTACTTC | CASSQGQEARVTQYF
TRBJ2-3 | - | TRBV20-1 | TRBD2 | TGCAGTGCCCACGTCCCCCTTAGCGGGAGCGCAGATACGCAGTATTTT | CSAHVPLSGSADTQYF
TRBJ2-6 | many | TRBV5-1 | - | TGTGCCAGCAGGGTCTCTGGGGCCAACGTCCTGACTTTC | CASRVSGANVLTF
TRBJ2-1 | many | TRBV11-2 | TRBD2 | TGTGCCAGCAGCTTCAGCGGGGGGGCTGATCAGTTCTTC | CASSFSGGADQFF
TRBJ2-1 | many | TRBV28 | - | TGTGCCAGCAGTTACTCCGTCCATGAGCAGTTCTTC | CASSYSVHEQFF
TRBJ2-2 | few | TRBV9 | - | TGTGCCAGCAGCGTAGTCGGGAAGAACACCGGGGAGCTGTTTTTT | CASSVVGKNTGELFF
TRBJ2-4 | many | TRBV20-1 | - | TGCAGTGCACCAGATGCGGACTATCTAGCCAAAAACATTCAGTACTTC | CSAPDADYLAKNIQYF
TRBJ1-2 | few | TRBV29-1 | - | TGCAGCGTTGCTGGGAATGGCTACACCTTC | CSVAGNGYTF
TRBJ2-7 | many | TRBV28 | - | TGTGCCAGCAGTCCCCCCGGGGGCTTAAATTTCTACGAGCAGTACTTC | CASSPPGGLNFYEQYF
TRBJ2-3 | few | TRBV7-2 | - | TGTGCCAGCAGCTTAGGGGGGGAAGGTACGCAGTATTTT | CASSLGGEGTQYF
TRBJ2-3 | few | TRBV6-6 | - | TGTGCCAGCACCGACACGCGCACAGATACGCAGTATTTT | CASTDTRTDTQYF
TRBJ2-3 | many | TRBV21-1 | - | TGTGCCAGCAGCAAAGTCCGGACTAGCGGGAAGGGCACAGATACGCAGTATTTT | CASSKVRTSGKGTDTQYF
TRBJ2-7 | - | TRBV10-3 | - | TGTGCCATCAGTGAGTCGGGGGGACTCTCCTACGAGCAGTACTTC | CAISESGGLSYEQYF
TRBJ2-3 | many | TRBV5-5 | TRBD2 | TGTGCCAGCAGCCGTCAGGGACTAGCGTTTCAATCAGATACGCAGTATTTT | CASSRQGLAFQSDTQYF
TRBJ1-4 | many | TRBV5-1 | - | TGCGCCAGCAGCTTAGCTGGGACTAATGAAAAACTGTTTTTT | CASSLAGTNEKLFF
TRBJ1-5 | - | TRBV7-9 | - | TGTGCCAGCAGCCGGGAGATCAATCAGCCCCAGCATTTT | CASSREINQPQHF
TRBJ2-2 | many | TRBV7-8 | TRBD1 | TGTGCCAGCAGCTCGCCTAGGGGACAGGGGGTCAACACCGGGGAGCTGTTTTTT | CASSSPRGQGVNTGELFF
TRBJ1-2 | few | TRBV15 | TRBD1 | TGTGCCACCAGCAGAGATCGGACAGGGGTTGGCTACACCTTC | CATSRDRTGVGYTF
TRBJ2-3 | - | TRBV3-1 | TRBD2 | TGTGCCAGCAGGCTTACTAGCGGGGACACAGATACGCAGTATTTT | CASRLTSGDTDTQYF